This is a list of T cell receptor beta chains from one sample in a study of response to subunit inactivated influenza vaccine. TCRdb used MiXCR to reprocess the RT-PCR reads, holding one entry per CDR3 protein. The table lists 610,000 or so distinct CDR3 sequences, about 15% of them singletons. The source was PBMCs from blood, collected 11 to 12 days after vaccination. Every receptor here comes from a man aged 50-59 years who received an inactivated influenza vaccine. Both conserved end residues are trimmed from each CDR3. Size is omitted from some rows. Given values are once, few, many or a class for expanded clones.

11 | few | TRBJ2-3 | TRBV29-1 | SVGQGTTDTQY
11 | few | TRBJ2-2 | TRBV5-5 | ASRGRDTGELF
11 | - | TRBJ1-4 | TRBV28 | ASRGQGGEKLF
15 | many | TRBJ1-4 | TRBV7-8 | ASSLGNRGRSNEKLF
14 | - | TRBJ2-3 | TRBV12-3/TRBV12-4 | ASSGLAGGTADTQY
11 | few | TRBJ1-2 | TRBV12-3/TRBV12-4 | ASRRQGRNGYT
11 | few | TRBJ2-1 | TRBV7-9 | ASSLTGDNEQF
11 | - | TRBJ2-7 | TRBV12-3/TRBV12-4 | ASSLAQPYEQY
13 | few | TRBJ2-1 | TRBV27 | ASSLAPSDYNEQF
11 | few | TRBJ2-7 | TRBV3-1 | ASSARQGYEQY
13 | - | TRBJ2-7 | TRBV5-1 | ASSPGLARTYEQY
11 | few | TRBJ1-6 | TRBV27 | ASSFDYNSPLH
11 | - | TRBJ2-7 | TRBV20-1 | SASLRAPPEQY
13 | - | TRBJ2-7 | TRBV11-2 | ASRGTGGPFERQY
12 | many | TRBJ2-7 | TRBV4-3 | ASSQDRDSYEQY
13 | - | TRBJ1-3 | TRBV12-3/TRBV12-4 | ASSLRLSSGNTIY
13 | many | TRBJ2-3 | TRBV11-2 | ASSRGGGGPNTQY
13 | - | TRBJ1-1 | TRBV5-5 | ASSSAGGFNTEAF
15 | - | TRBJ1-5 | TRBV10-2 | ASSESGLSRGNQPQH
11 | few | TRBJ1-2 | TRBV18 | ASSPGPDYGYT
14 | few | TRBJ2-1 | TRBV20-1 | TRRREGRCGYNEQF
12 | - | TRBJ2-3 | TRBV20-1 | SARRPDATDTQY
12 | - | TRBJ2-7 | TRBV10-3 | AISELAGLDEQY
11 | once | TRBJ2-1 | TRBV20-1 | SASLPGYNEQF
12 | many | TRBJ1-3 | TRBV6-1 | ASSPDYSGNTIY
15 | - | TRBJ2-5 | TRBV6-2/TRBV6-3 | ASSYSFSGGVQETQY
13 | once | TRBJ2-3 | TRBV6-5 | ASSYSGGRTDTQY
14 | - | TRBJ2-1 | TRBV6-2/TRBV6-3 | ASSLDPSGSYNEQF
13 | - | TRBJ1-5 | TRBV12-3/TRBV12-4 | ASSTTGTGWQPQH
11 | many | TRBJ2-5 | TRBV28 | ASGEDSQETQY
12 | few | TRBJ1-1 | TRBV6-2/TRBV6-3 | ASSYSWGRTEAF
13 | few | TRBJ1-3 | TRBV12-3/TRBV12-4 | ASSQGPNSGNTIY
13 | few | TRBJ2-7 | TRBV10-2 | ASRISGIEIYEQY
14 | few | TRBJ2-3 | TRBV4-3 | ASSRRAGGPADTQY
12 | few | TRBJ2-7 | TRBV7-2 | ASSRVGSKDEQY
10 | - | TRBJ2-1 | TRBV20-1 | SATRTSNEQF
13 | - | TRBJ2-2 | TRBV7-2 | ASSPTERDTGELF
13 | few | TRBJ1-3 | TRBV28 | ASSLLGSSGNTIY
15 | - | TRBJ1-2 | TRBV29-1 | SVEDRDRQGTYYGYT
13 | - | TRBJ1-6 | TRBV18 | ASSPQAGGKSPLH
11 | many | TRBJ2-1 | TRBV5-1 | ASSLGVREKQF
15 | few | TRBJ2-2 | TRBV14 | ASSPLSGQRNTGELF
17 | - | TRBJ2-6 | TRBV7-8 | ASSLVATGGLSGANVLT
12 | - | TRBJ2-7 | TRBV12-3/TRBV12-4 | ASSLSGVGHEQY
13 | - | TRBJ2-3 | TRBV28 | ASSRRQETTDTQY